Below are 28 T cell receptor beta chains sequenced from a single sample in a study of CD8 T cells in ankylosing spondylitis. TCRdb reanalysed the 5' RACE reads using MiXCR and keeps one entry per CDR3 protein. Altogether 200,000 to 250,000 distinct CDR3 sequences are present, about 11% being singletons, with the ten largest covering about 3%. The sample was blood, either unsorted or a sorted T cell fraction (not recorded which). The receptor source for this set is a male donor with ankylosing spondylitis or in good health (not recorded which).

As regards this clonotype: This may stem from a read error, because a much larger clone lies one nucleotide away. The rearrangement joins TRBV10-3 to TRBJ2-1, with D tentatively TRBD1 or TRBD2 (5 bases each). V lost 10 bases to trimming and J lost 9 bases, with 19 bases between them. Germline V gives CDR1 ENHRY, CDR2 SYGVKD. The CDR3 has 13 amino acids. CDR3 sequence (DNA): TGTGCCACCCGGACATTGGGGACGATTGAGCAGTTCTTC. Protein product: CATRTLGTIEQFF.

This clonotype was recorded at least ten times. V gene TRBV20-1 combines with J gene TRBJ2-4; D remains ambiguous. CDR1 DFQATT and CDR2 SNEGSKA come from the germline V gene (reference sequence). This CDR3 has 15 amino acids. V lost 6 bases to trimming and J lost 5 bases, with 20 bases between them. The CDR3 sequence: CSAGPSYLFQNIQYF. The DNA for the CDR3 is TGCAGTGCCGGACCGAGTTACCTCTTCCAAAACATTCAGTACTTC.

This clonotype was seen ten or more times. CDR3 protein: CASSSRDGNTGELFF. In DNA form, the CDR3 reads TGCGCCAGCAGCTCGCGGGACGGGAACACCGGGGAGCTGTTTTTT. The chain carries TRBV5-1 and TRBJ2-2, with a tentative D call TRBD2 (6 bases). V was pared by 3 bases and J by 1 base, with 10 bases between. CDR1 is SGHRS and CDR2 is YFSETQ in the germline V gene. CDR3 length equals 15 residues. Together with reference TRBV5-1 and TRBJ2-2, the CDR3 gives the full variable domain: KAGVTQTPRYLIKTRGQQVTLSCSPISGHRSVSWYQQTPGQGLQFLFEYFSETQRNKGNFPGRFSGRQFSNSRSEMNVSTLELGDSALYLCASSSRDGNTGELFFGEGSRLTVL.

This clonotype was picked up many times. This chain uses TRBV11-2 with TRBJ2-5; D is undetermined. CDR1 and CDR2 from the germline V gene are SGHAT and FQNNGV. CDR3 size: 15 residues. V was trimmed by 2 bases and J by 0 bases, leaving 10 bases between them. CDR3 sequence (DNA): TGTGCCAGCAGCTTAATCGGGTCGTACCAAGAGACCCAGTACTTC. Its translation: CASSLIGSYQETQYF.

At least ten counts were recorded for this clonotype. This chain uses TRBV5-1 with TRBJ1-1; 9 positions agree with TRBD1. Germline CDR1 reads SGHRS; CDR2 reads YFSETQ. Trimming removed 3 bases from V and 4 bases from J; junction bases left unmatched: 4. CDR3 size: 14 residues. CDR3 DNA: TGCGCCAGCAGCTGGGGACAGGGTGGCACTGAAGCTTTCTTT. Translation gives CASSWGQGGTEAFF.

In this sample, this clonotype turned up many times. V gene TRBV3-1 combines with J gene TRBJ2-3; the D is unclear. Germline V CDR1 and CDR2: LGHDT, YNNKEL (reference sequence). Trimming took 0 bases from V and 4 from J, leaving 14 bases between them. CDR3 length: 16 amino acids. The CDR3 sequence: CASSQDYTPSPDTQYF. Here the CDR3 DNA reads TGTGCCAGCAGCCAAGACTACACTCCGAGCCCAGATACGCAGTATTTT.

This clonotype was picked up many times. This chain links TRBV20-1 with TRBJ2-3; D not certain. The germline V gene encodes CDR1 DFQATT and CDR2 SNEGSKA (reference sequence). Trimming removed 5 bases at V and 6 bases at J, with 9 bases between. The CDR3 is made up of 11 amino acids. In nucleotides, the CDR3 is TGCAGTGCTCATTTAAAGGATACGCAGTATTTT. Protein product: CSAHLKDTQYF.

This clonotype was recorded many times. The V call is TRBV6-6, the J call TRBJ1-2, with D tentatively TRBD1 (5 bases). The CDR3 covers 13 residues. Trimming cost V 10 bases and J 6 bases, with 18 bases left between them. Per the germline V gene, CDR1 is MNHNY and CDR2 is SVGAGI (reference sequence). Here the CDR3 DNA reads TGTGCCACCGCACGGGACGGTCAAGATGGCTACACCTTC. Amino acids: CATARDGQDGYTF.

In this sample, this clonotype turned up many times. The chain carries TRBV25-1 and TRBJ1-1; 9 bases are a match to TRBD1. This CDR3 contains 16 residues. CDR1 is MGHDK and CDR2 is SYGVNS in the germline V gene. V lost 1 base, J lost 5 bases, and 8 bases stayed unmatched. The CDR3 nucleotides read TGTGCCAGCAGTGAATCCCTCGACAGGGGGGCAACTGAAGCTTTCTTT. Its translation is CASSESLDRGATEAFF.

This chain connects TRBV3-1 to TRBJ2-4; a possible D gene is TRBD2 (6 bases). V was cut by 0 bases and J by 0 bases, with 24 bases left in between. Germline V gene lookup returns CDR1 LGHDT and CDR2 YNNKEL (reference sequence). The CDR3 loop spans 21 amino acids. CDR3 protein: CASSQEVGGTVRERAKNIQYF. CDR3 sequence (DNA): TGTGCCAGCAGCCAAGAAGTCGGCGGGACCGTCCGGGAGAGAGCCAAAAACATTCAGTACTTC.

This sequence joins TRBV5-1 and TRBJ2-4; D could derive from TRBD1 or TRBD2 (5 bases each). Between the trimmed V and J ends, which lost 4 bases and 6 bases, there was a span of 17 bases. Germline V CDR1 and CDR2: SGHRS, YFSETQ. CDR3 length: 15 residues. Written as DNA, the CDR3 is TGCGCCAGCAGCCCCCAGGGAGCAAGTATAAACATTCAGTACTTC. Amino acids: CASSPQGASINIQYF. The complete variable domain, with remaining parts taken from reference TRBV5-1 and TRBJ2-4, reads KAGVTQTPRYLIKTRGQQVTLSCSPISGHRSVSWYQQTPGQGLQFLFEYFSETQRNKGNFPGRFSGRQFSNSRSEMNVSTLELGDSALYLCASSPQGASINIQYFGAGTRLSVL.

Many counts were recorded for this clonotype. V gene TRBV7-6 combines with J gene TRBJ2-3, with D maybe TRBD2 (6 bases). The CDR3 is 15 amino acids. V was cut by 0 bases and J by 2 bases, with 9 bases left in between. Looked up from germline, CDR1 is SGHVS and CDR2 is FNYEAQ. The chain's CDR3 is CASSLASGFTDTQYF. The CDR3 DNA follows: TGTGCCAGCAGCTTAGCTAGCGGATTCACAGATACGCAGTATTTT.

This clonotype was detected many times. The chain employs TRBV7-8 and TRBJ1-2; maybe TRBD1 (6 bases). Germline V lookup: CDR1 SGHVS, CDR2 FQNEAQ. The CDR3 has 11 amino acids. With 9 bases removed from V and 6 bases from J, the gap between germline ends came to 11 bases. CDR3 DNA: TGTGCCAGTTTGGAGGGGGATGGCTACACCTTC. Protein sequence: CASLEGDGYTF. Based on the CDR3 plus reference TRBV7-8 and TRBJ1-2, the full variable domain is GAGVSQSPRYKVAKRGQDVALRCDPISGHVSLFWYQQALGQGPEFLTYFQNEAQLDKSGLPSDRFFAERPEGSVSTLKIQRTQQEDSAVYLCASLEGDGYTFGSGTRLTVV.

This clonotype came up a few times. The V call is TRBV6-1, the J call TRBJ2-5; no reliable D call. There are 13 residues in the CDR3. Germline V CDR1 and CDR2: MNHNS, SASEGT. The V gene lost 4 bases and the J gene lost 4 bases, with 10 bases spanning the gap. The CDR3 coding sequence is TGTGCCAGCAGTGTCTATTCCCGAGAGACCCAGTACTTC. Encoded protein: CASSVYSRETQYF.

This clonotype has only a few counts. The chain employs TRBV21-1 and TRBJ1-1; the DNA was not used to check the table's D call, TRBD1. TRBV21-1 is deemed a pseudogene. The CDR3 loop spans 14 amino acids. The CDR3 region is CASSKRAGQTEAFF. The CDR3 DNA sequence: TGTGCCAGCAGCAAAAGGGCAGGGCAAACTGAAGCTTTCTTT.

The chain joins TRBV12-2 to TRBJ1-2. TRBV12-2 represents a pseudogene. This CDR3 spans 14 amino acids. The CDR3 loop reads CASRWDMAGYGYTF. The DNA for the CDR3 is TGTGCAAGTCGCTGGGACATGGCGGGCTATGGCTACACCTTC.

This clonotype was counted at least ten times. The chain is built from TRBV6-1 and TRBJ2-7; D possibly uses TRBD1 or TRBD2 (5 bases each). V lost 0 bases and J lost 6, with 6 bases in between. CDR1 and CDR2 from the germline V gene are MNHNS and SASEGT. CDR3 length: 12 residues. DNA for the CDR3: TGTGCCAGCAGTGAAGCGAGGGGCGAGCAGTACTTC. It yields the protein CASSEARGEQYF.

Turning to this clonotype: Without the conserved terminal phenylalanine or tryptophan, this CDR3 likely stems from a read error. The V call is TRBV3-1, the J call TRBJ1-2; unclear D gene. The CDR3 covers 14 residues. Germline V lookup: CDR1 LGHDT, CDR2 YNNKEL (reference sequence). The CDR3 DNA follows: TGTGCCAGCAGCCAGGAGACACGGAACTATGACTACACCATC. Translating it yields CASSQETRNYDYTI.

This clonotype was seen a few times. V is TRBV7-2 and J is TRBJ1-2, with D uncertain. Germline CDR1 is SGHTA and CDR2 is FQGNSA. The CDR3 length is 14 residues. The V end lost 2 bases, the J end lost 2 bases, and 9 bases lay between the germline ends. The DNA of the CDR3 is TGTGCCAGCAGCTTAAAGATAGGGAACTATGGCTACACCTTC. This codes for CASSLKIGNYGYTF.

This clonotype was counted many times. The V and J genes are TRBV2 and TRBJ2-3; 13 nucleotides match TRBD2. Trimming cost V 5 bases and J 6 bases; bases outside gene matches: 8. Looked up from germline, CDR1 is SNHLY and CDR2 is FYNNEI. The CDR3 totals 16 residues. The CDR3 DNA sequence: TGTGCCAGCAGTTCCACGGGACTAGCGGGAAAGGATACGCAGTATTTT. Translated, it gives CASSSTGLAGKDTQYF.

In regard to this clonotype: A much larger clone lies one base from this, so it may be a read error. This chain connects TRBV5-1 to TRBJ1-2, with D hard to call. V was cut by 1 base and J by 6 bases, with 10 bases left in between. The CDR3 loop spans 13 amino acids. Germline CDR1 reads SGHRS; CDR2 reads YFSETQ. CDR3 nucleotide sequence: TGCGCCAGCAGCTTGAATCCAGTGGATGGCTACACCTTC. Its translation is CASSLNPVDGYTF.

This clonotype was counted ten times or more. J is TRBJ2-7 and V is TRBV15; D is possibly TRBD1 or TRBD2 (5 bases each). V was pared by 0 bases and J by 6 bases, with 15 bases between. Germline V gene lookup returns CDR1 LNHNV and CDR2 YYDKDF (reference sequence). This CDR3 is built from 15 residues. The chain's CDR3 is CATSREWGGLSEQYF. The CDR3 nucleotides are TGTGCCACCAGCAGAGAATGGGGCGGGCTCTCCGAGCAGTACTTC.

This clonotype came up many times. The rearrangement uses TRBV20-1 and TRBJ2-7; TRBD1 matches 9 bases. Losses at the gene ends were 3 bases for V and 4 bases for J; bases not matched to a gene: 7. The CDR3 runs to 14 residues. The germline V gene has CDR1 DFQATT and CDR2 SNEGSKA (reference sequence). CDR3 nucleotides: TGCAGTGCTAGGGCGGGACAGGGAGAGTACGAGCAGTACTTC. Translated: CSARAGQGEYEQYF.

This clonotype has a count of ten or more. The chain couples TRBV2 to TRBJ1-2; TRBD1 is a possible D gene (5 bases). The V end lost 6 bases, the J end lost 1 base, and 12 bases lay between the germline ends. The length of the CDR3 is 14 residues. CDR1 is SNHLY and CDR2 is FYNNEI in the germline V gene. The CDR3 coding sequence is TGTGCCAGCAGGGCAGACAGTCTTAACTATGGCTACACCTTC. Amino acids: CASRADSLNYGYTF.

This clonotype was observed a few times. The chain links TRBV4-2 to TRBJ1-2; D might be TRBD1 (5 bases). CDR1 and CDR2 (germline): LGHNA, YNFKEQ. Between the trimmed V and J ends, which lost 0 bases and 6 bases, there was a span of 14 bases. The CDR3 extends over 15 amino acids. The CDR3 bases are TGTGCCAGCAGCCAAGATGGGGGGGACCTCGATGGCTACACCTTC. Protein product: CASSQDGGDLDGYTF.

This clonotype was seen many times. This sequence joins TRBV20-1 and TRBJ2-7, with D perhaps matching TRBD2 (6 bases). V shed 0 bases and J shed 2 bases, with 14 bases lying between them. The length of the CDR3 is 15 residues. Germline CDR1 and CDR2: DFQATT and SNEGSKA (reference sequence). This CDR3 is CSARDGDLGAYEQYF. The CDR3 bases are TGCAGTGCTAGAGATGGGGACTTAGGGGCCTACGAGCAGTACTTC.

This clonotype was observed at least ten times. The chain has TRBV28 and TRBJ1-1, with a tentative D call TRBD1 (5 bases). This CDR3 is built from 13 residues. The ends were cut back, 2 bases at V and 10 bases at J, with 14 bases in the middle. Germline values: CDR1 MDHEN, CDR2 SYDVKM. As DNA, the CDR3 is TGTGCCAGCAGTTTAAATCTTTTGGGGGGAGCTTTCTTT. This translates into CASSLNLLGGAFF.

This clonotype was seen at least ten times. This chain uses TRBV2 with TRBJ2-7, with D uncertain. V was cut by 4 bases and J by 0 bases, with 4 bases left in between. The CDR3 loop spans 12 amino acids. CDR1 is SNHLY and CDR2 is FYNNEI in the germline V gene. This CDR3 reads CASSGNSYEQYF. Here the CDR3 DNA reads TGTGCCAGCAGTGGTAACTCCTACGAGCAGTACTTC.